This entry features one TCR beta chain sequence. The antigen is undetermined. From RNA transcripts, TCR beta CDR3 regions were amplified. HTBI primers drove first-round RT-PCR of the TCR CDR3. TCRdb ran MiXCR on the multiplex PCR reads and lists one entry per CDR3 protein. The data hold fewer than 700,000 distinct CDR3 sequences, with around 15% observed a single time. The sample originates from a study of T cells in Graves' hyperthyroidism and ophthalmopathy. Whole-study results and caveats: Most expanded thyroid clonotypes above 0.001 also appeared in blood.

This receptor was obtained from a woman under 40 with Graves' hyperthyroidism. Sequenced input: blood.

CDR3 bases: TGTGCCCTTAGGTATAGCGGTCCCACAGATACGCAGTATTTT. It is translated as CALRYSGPTDTQYF. The rearrangement uses TRBV10-3 and TRBJ2-3; the D gene is possibly TRBD2 (6 bases). V lost 11 bases, J lost 2 bases, and 17 bases lay in between. Germline V CDR1 and CDR2: ENHRY, SYGVKD. There are 14 residues in the CDR3.